The 7 T cell receptor beta chains below were found in one sample sequenced in a study of radiation and T cells in renal cell carcinoma. Clones were read by immunoSEQ multiplex PCR, and TCRdb kept only the in-frame ones, dropping some. The table lists about 76,000 clones, 89% of them singletons, with 6% in the top ten. Regarding time point: blood 4 weeks post-SBRT, at nephrectomy. Documented treatment: 15 Gy SBRT to primary tumor, nephrectomy 4 weeks later. This specimen consisted of blood, obtained from a patient whose treatment included radiotherapy and nephrectomy. The receptor set was obtained from a woman in her sixties or seventies with renal cell carcinoma.

The chain uses TRBV9 and TRBJ2-3; D remains ambiguous. The CDR3 totals 17 residues. Germline CDR1 SGDLS, CDR2 YYNGEE. The V and J ends lost 0 bases and 2 bases respectively, with 16 bases between them. CDR3 sequence: CASSVEGALTFTDTQYF. The CDR3 DNA is TGTGCCAGCAGCGTAGAAGGCGCCCTCACTTTCACAGATACGCAGTATTTT.

The CDR3 DNA reads TGTGCCAGCAGTTACCTGGGGCAGGCAGATACGCAGTATTTT. Encoded protein: CASSYLGQADTQYF. The rearrangement links TRBV6-5 to TRBJ2-3; a weak D match, TRBD1 (5 bases). V was clipped by 2 bases and J by 4 bases, with 10 bases between them. The CDR3 covers 14 residues. Per germline, CDR1 MNHEY and CDR2 SVGAGI.

The table lists this clone with a few counts. CDR3 sequence (DNA): TGTGCCAGCAGTAAGTTAAGATCTGAAGCTTTCTTT. Its translation: CASSKLRSEAFF. J is TRBJ1-1 and V is TRBV6-5; the D is unclear. Trimming stripped 5 bases from V and 6 bases from J, with 10 bases between. Germline CDR1 is MNHEY and CDR2 is SVGAGI. The CDR3 is made up of 12 amino acids.

The chain joins TRBV29-1 to TRBJ1-3; 7 bases fit TRBD1. V shed 7 bases and J 0 bases; nucleotides not matched to a gene: 9. The germline gives CDR1 SQVTM, CDR2 ANQGSEA. The CDR3 extends over 15 amino acids. As DNA, the CDR3 is TGCAGCGCAACAGGGGAACCACTCTCTGGAAACACCATATATTTT. This encodes CSATGEPLSGNTIYF. Filled out from reference TRBV29-1 and TRBJ1-3, the complete variable domain reads SAVISQKPSRDICQRGTSLTIQCQVDSQVTMMFWYRQQPGQSLTLIATANQGSEATYESGFVIDKFPISRPNLTFSTLTVSNMSPEDSSIYLCSATGEPLSGNTIYFGEGSWLTVV.

V usage is TRBV21-1 and J usage is TRBJ2-1; the table assigns TRBD2, which was not confirmed against the DNA. TRBV21-1 corresponds to a pseudogene. The CDR3 runs 17 residues. Here the CDR3 reads CASSKVSPSTTPDEQFF. In DNA form, the CDR3 reads TGTGCCAGCAGCAAAGTTTCACCTTCCACTACTCCGGATGAGCAGTTCTTC.

The chain has TRBV19 and TRBJ2-1; 8 positions agree with TRBD2. The CDR3 is made up of 16 amino acids. V shed 6 bases, J shed 7 bases, and the junction held 14 bases outside the gene matches. CDR1 is LNHDA and CDR2 is SQIVND in the germline V gene (reference sequence). The CDR3 protein is CASRLDRGSGVNEQFF. The CDR3 DNA follows: TGTGCCAGTAGACTCGACCGGGGTAGCGGGGTGAATGAGCAGTTCTTC. The full variable domain, completed using reference TRBV19 and TRBJ2-1, is DGGITQSPKYLFRKEGQNVTLSCEQNLNHDAMYWYRQDPGQGLRLIYYSQIVNDFQKGDIAEGYSVSREKKESFPLTVTSAQKNPTAFYLCASRLDRGSGVNEQFFGPGTRLTVL.

This chain joins TRBV19 and TRBJ1-2; D ambiguous. The CDR3 runs 13 residues. The germline V and J ends were trimmed by 4 bases and 2 bases, with 8 bases remaining between them. Germline V gives CDR1 LNHDA, CDR2 SQIVND (reference sequence). The CDR3, as DNA: TGTGCCAGTAGTAAGTTACGGAACTATGGCTACACCTTC. It specifies CASSKLRNYGYTF.